Listed below are T cell receptor beta chains from one sample, sequenced in a study of cytomegalovirus exposure and HLA in healthy donors. Clones were read by immunoSEQ multiplex PCR, and TCRdb kept only the in-frame ones, dropping some. The sample holds 89,000 or so clones, 84% seen once. The specimen sequenced was PBMCs. The receptor source for this set is a woman aged 18-35 years in good health and CMV-seropositive. Each CDR3 is given with its conserved first and last residue. The D gene is left open where the match is weak. Rows give clone size only sometimes, using once, few, many, or a class for an expanded clone.

>15|TRBJ1-1|.|TRBV4-1|.
TGCGCCAGCAGCCAAGATATCTGGGGAGGCACTGAAGCTTTCTTT
CASSQDIWGGTEAFF
>14|TRBJ2-7|.|TRBV27|.
TGTGCCAGCACTGTTGGGGCAGGTGGGGTCGAGCAGTACTTC
CASTVGAGGVEQYF
>14|TRBJ1-2|once|TRBV19|TRBD1
TGTGCCAGCAGACAGGGAGGTGTAGGCTATGGCTACACCTTC
CASRQGGVGYGYTF
>14|TRBJ1-2|once|TRBV27|.
TGTGCCAGCAGTTTCAACAGCCGAAACTATGGCTACACCTTC
CASSFNSRNYGYTF
>13|TRBJ1-3|.|TRBV19|.
TGTGCCAGTACCCAACAGCCTGGAAACACCATATATTTT
CASTQQPGNTIYF
>13|TRBJ2-5|.|TRBV11-2|.
TGTGCCAGCACTGCCGGGGGTGTGGAGACCCAGTACTTC
CASTAGGVETQYF
>11|TRBJ1-2|.|TRBV2|.
TGTGCCAGCAGTGATATGTATGGCTACACCTTC
CASSDMYGYTF
>14|TRBJ2-2|.|TRBV10-2|.
TGCGCCAGCACCGACTTGCGGGTATTCGGGGAGCTGTTTTTT
CASTDLRVFGELFF
>17|TRBJ2-7|.|TRBV11-2|.
TGTGCCAGCAGCTTATTATGGGTGGGAGCCTACTCCTACGAGCAGTACTTC
CASSLLWVGAYSYEQYF
>15|TRBJ1-2|.|TRBV10-3|TRBD1
TGTGCCATCAGTGAACTTGGGACAGGGAGAACGGTATACACCTTC
CAISELGTGRTVYTF
>18|TRBJ2-1|.|TRBV5-1|TRBD2
TGCGCCAGCAGCTTTCCCAGCGGGAGGGCCCGGTCCTACAATGAGCAGTTCTTC
CASSFPSGRARSYNEQFF
>15|TRBJ2-3|.|TRBV9|TRBD2
TGTGCCAGCAGCGTAGCGAGCGGGGTGACAGATACGCAGTATTTT
CASSVASGVTDTQYF
>14|TRBJ1-1|.|TRBV19|.
TGTGCCAGTAGACAAAAAAGTCTGAACACTGAAGCTTTCTTT
CASRQKSLNTEAFF
>13|TRBJ1-5|.|TRBV9|.
TGTGCCAGCAGCCAGGATAGCAATCAGCCCCAGCATTTT
CASSQDSNQPQHF
>14|TRBJ2-5|.|TRBV7-3|TRBD1
TGTGCCAGCAGCAATGGTAACGGACAGGGGCCCCAGTACTTC
CASSNGNGQGPQYF
>16|TRBJ1-2|.|TRBV19|TRBD1
TGTGCCAGTAGTATACAGGGGGGACGGGGCGATTATGGCTACACCTTC
CASSIQGGRGDYGYTF
>15|TRBJ2-7|once|TRBV27|.
TGTGCCAGCAGAAGCCGGGACACCCCGCCCTCCGGGCAGTACTTC
CASRSRDTPPSGQYF
>11|TRBJ1-2|.|TRBV29-1|TRBD1
TGCAGCACCCAGGGGGCGCGGGGCTACACCTTC
CSTQGARGYTF
>17|TRBJ2-7|.|TRBV2|.
TGTGCCAGCAGTGAAACTAGCTTTAGCATCGTCTCCTACGAGCAGTACTTC
CASSETSFSIVSYEQYF
>13|TRBJ1-1|.|TRBV18|.
TGTGCCAGCTCACCGGACACGGGTGTGGGAATGATCTTT
CASSPDTGVGMIF
>16|TRBJ1-6|.|TRBV19|TRBD1
TGTGCCAGTGGCCCCGGACAGGGGTGGGGTAATTCACCCCTCCACTTT
CASGPGQGWGNSPLHF
>15|TRBJ2-7|.|TRBV5-1|TRBD2
TGCGCCAGCAGCTTGGGTAGCGGGAGCCTCTACGAGCAGTACTTC
CASSLGSGSLYEQYF